Following are 30 T cell receptor beta chains from one sample sequenced in a study of cytomegalovirus exposure and HLA in healthy donors. Primers included in the PCR were 60 Vbeta and 13 Jbeta primers. Sequenced by immunoSEQ multiplex PCR; TCRdb stores in-frame clones only, minus some. This sample has approximately 200,000 clones, with 70% to 75% found just once. Sequenced material: PBMCs. The receptors stem from a man aged 30 to 39 in good health and CMV-seropositive.

The CDR3 region has the DNA TGTGCCAGCTCACCCCGACAGGGGGACACTGAAGCTTTCTTT. It translates to CASSPRQGDTEAFF. The chain recombines TRBV18 with TRBJ1-1, with 9 nucleotides matching TRBD1. With V trimmed by 3 bases and J by 3 bases, 2 bases remained unmatched. CDR3 length equals 14 residues. Per germline, CDR1 KGHSH and CDR2 LQKENI.

The chain recombines TRBV9 with TRBJ1-2; 7 bases agree with TRBD1. Germline V CDR1 and CDR2: SGDLS, YYNGEE. The CDR3 spans 14 residues. With V trimmed by 5 bases and J by 0 bases, 4 bases remained unmatched. CDR3 region: CASSRQGTNYGYTF. CDR3 nucleotide sequence: TGTGCCAGCAGTAGACAGGGAACTAACTATGGCTACACCTTC.

This rearrangement joins TRBV5-6 to TRBJ2-7; D call uncertain. V was clipped by 2 bases and J by 2 bases, with 5 bases between them. Germline V lookup: CDR1 SGHDT, CDR2 YYEEEE. The CDR3 totals 12 residues. The CDR3 nucleotides are TGTGCCAGCAGCTTAAACACCTACGAGCAGTACTTC. Translated: CASSLNTYEQYF.

The J gene is TRBJ2-7, the V gene TRBV28, with D possibly matching TRBD2 (6 bases). V lost 8 bases, J lost 4 bases, and 18 bases lay in between. The CDR3 totals 14 residues. Per the germline V gene, CDR1 is MDHEN and CDR2 is SYDVKM. The CDR3 region is CASERGAGLYEQYF. CDR3 nucleotide sequence: TGTGCCAGCGAAAGGGGAGCGGGTCTATACGAGCAGTACTTC.

This chain's CDR3 is CASRGASYGYTF. The CDR3, as DNA: TGTGCCAGCAGAGGGGCCAGCTATGGCTACACCTTC. The chain joins TRBV6-6 to TRBJ1-2; tentatively, D is TRBD1 (5 bases). The V gene's germline CDR1 is MNHNY and CDR2 SVGAGI (reference sequence). This CDR3 has 12 residues. V was trimmed by 6 bases and J by 4 bases, leaving 9 bases between them.

This chain uses TRBV10-3 with TRBJ1-5; tentatively, D is TRBD1 (6 bases). The CDR3 sequence is 13 residues long. The V gene's germline CDR1 is ENHRY and CDR2 SYGVKD. With 5 bases removed from V and 5 bases from J, the gap between germline ends came to 10 bases. The CDR3 nucleotides are TGTGCCATCAGTTCACAGGGAGATCAGCCCCAGCATTTT. This translates into CAISSQGDQPQHF.

The chain employs TRBV5-1 and TRBJ1-2, with unresolved D. CDR1 SGHRS and CDR2 YFSETQ come from the germline V gene. The V gene lost 1 base and the J gene lost 8 bases, with 12 bases spanning the gap. This CDR3 is built from 13 residues. The CDR3 here is CASSLSAGDGYTF. CDR3 coding DNA: TGCGCCAGCAGCTTGTCGGCAGGCGACGGCTACACCTTC.

The chain employs TRBV6-6 and TRBJ2-1, with TRBD2 identical over 8 bases. The V segment lost 11 bases and the J segment 5 bases; nucleotides outside the gene matches: 8. CDR3 length: 13 amino acids. CDR1 MNHNY and CDR2 SVGAGI come from the germline V gene (reference sequence). The CDR3 nucleotides read TGTGCCGGCCGGGGGGGGCGGAACAATGAGCAGTTCTTC. This sequence encodes CAGRGGRNNEQFF.

This chain connects TRBV4-1 to TRBJ2-7, with D tentatively TRBD1 (6 bases). The germline CDR1 and CDR2 sequences are MGHRA and YSYEKL. The CDR3 extends over 13 amino acids. Trimming shortened V by 0 bases and J by 6 bases, and 9 bases separated the two germline ends. The CDR3 DNA follows: TGCGCCAGCAGCCAAGAGTGGGGGCGCGAGCAGTACTTC. It translates to CASSQEWGREQYF.

The DNA of the CDR3 is TGTGCCAGCAGCTTAGGGACAGCTGAAGCTTTCTTT. Protein: CASSLGTAEAFF. The chain couples TRBV7-9 to TRBJ1-1; possibly TRBD1 for D (6 bases). The germline CDR1 and CDR2 sequences are SEHNR and FQNEAQ (reference sequence). The CDR3 is 12 residues long. V was trimmed by 1 base and J by 6 bases, leaving 6 bases between them.

This clone was detected once. This chain joins TRBV7-2 and TRBJ1-2, with TRBD1 identical over 7 bases. V trimming: 1 base; J trimming: 4 bases; junction bases outside the gene matches: 3. The CDR3 sequence is 14 residues long. Germline V gene lookup returns CDR1 SGHTA and CDR2 FQGNSA. CDR3 residues: CASSLDGTVYGYTF. The DNA for the CDR3 is TGTGCCAGCAGCTTAGACGGGACAGTCTATGGCTACACCTTC.

This chain connects TRBV20-1 to TRBJ1-4; possibly TRBD1 for D (5 bases). This CDR3 has 10 amino acids. Germline loops: CDR1 DFQATT, CDR2 SNEGSKA (reference sequence). The V end was cut by 7 bases, the J end by 8 bases, with 8 bases between. CDR3 DNA: TGCAGTGTTGCAGGGGAAAAACTGTTTTTT. Protein product: CSVAGEKLFF.

The J gene is TRBJ2-1, the V gene TRBV5-4; D call uncertain. The V gene lost 4 bases and the J gene lost 4 bases, with 15 bases spanning the gap. CDR1 is SGHNT and CDR2 is YYREEE in the germline V gene (reference sequence). This CDR3 is built from 15 residues. CDR3 amino acids: CASSPLGFGYNEQFF. The CDR3 DNA follows: TGTGCCAGCAGCCCGTTAGGTTTCGGGTACAATGAGCAGTTCTTC.

The chain employs TRBV9 and TRBJ2-5; 12 bases line up with TRBD2. Germline assignment: CDR1 SGDLS and CDR2 YYNGEE. The length of the CDR3 is 16 residues. Trimming removed 7 bases from V and 5 bases from J; junction bases left unmatched: 12. The CDR3 reads CASSRLGLAGRETQYF. Written as DNA, the CDR3 is TGTGCCAGCTCCCGGCTTGGACTAGCGGGACGGGAGACCCAGTACTTC.

The V gene is TRBV20-1, the J gene TRBJ2-1; no clear D. Germline CDR1 reads DFQATT; CDR2 reads SNEGSKA (reference sequence). V gave up 6 bases and J gave up 5 bases, with 5 bases separating them. This CDR3 is built from 10 residues. The CDR3 nucleotides are TGCAGTGCCTTTGACAATGAGCAGTTCTTC. The encoded protein is CSAFDNEQFF.

The chain couples TRBV6-6 to TRBJ1-4; D uncertain. Deletions cut 1 base from V and 8 bases from J, with 17 bases between. Germline V gene data show CDR1 as MNHNY and CDR2 as SVGAGI (reference sequence). There are 16 residues in the CDR3. The CDR3 reads CASSYFPDSREEKLFF. The CDR3 DNA is TGTGCCAGCAGTTACTTTCCCGACTCGAGGGAGGAAAAACTGTTTTTT.

This clone was picked up a small number of times. V gene TRBV18 combines with J gene TRBJ1-6; TRBD1 matches at 9 bases. Trimming took 5 bases from V and 7 from J; bases not matched to a gene: 6. Germline CDR1 reads KGHSH; CDR2 reads LQKENI. The CDR3 consists of 15 residues. CDR3 nucleotides: TGTGCCAGCTCATTGGGACAGGGAGCGAATTCACCCCTCCACTTT. Protein: CASSLGQGANSPLHF.

This clone was observed a handful of times. The genes are TRBV27 and TRBJ2-5; D may be TRBD1 (6 bases). With 5 bases removed from V and 1 base from J, the gap between germline ends came to 11 bases. The length of the CDR3 is 14 residues. From germline, CDR1 is MNHEY and CDR2 SMNVEV (reference sequence). CDR3 loop: CASSIQGSQETQYF. The CDR3 nucleotides read TGTGCCAGCAGTATACAGGGTTCCCAAGAGACCCAGTACTTC.

This chain connects TRBV7-9 to TRBJ1-2, with 7 nucleotides matching TRBD1. Germline V gene sequence: CDR1 SEHNR, CDR2 FQNEAQ (reference sequence). Trimming cost V 11 bases and J 8 bases; bases outside gene matches: 8. The CDR3 loop spans 11 amino acids. The DNA of the CDR3 is TGTGCCGGACAGGTTCCCAGCGGCTACACCTTC. It is translated as CAGQVPSGYTF.

This sequence joins TRBV5-1 and TRBJ1-3; unclear D gene. Trimming took off 0 bases at V and 4 bases at J, with 8 bases between the two ends. CDR1 and CDR2 from the germline V gene are SGHRS and YFSETQ. The CDR3 consists of 14 residues. The CDR3 protein is CASSLDRIGNTIYF. The DNA for the CDR3 is TGCGCCAGCAGCTTGGACAGAATAGGAAACACCATATATTTT.

The V gene is TRBV5-4, the J gene TRBJ2-3; TRBD1 matches 10 bases. Germline V gene lookup returns CDR1 SGHNT and CDR2 YYREEE (reference sequence). The CDR3 has 16 residues. Unmatched junction bases numbered 9, after V lost 4 bases and J lost 4 bases. The CDR3, as DNA: TGTGCCAGCAGCCACCCCCGGGGACAGGGGTCAGATACGCAGTATTTT. Its translation: CASSHPRGQGSDTQYF. Variable domain in full (rest from reference TRBV5-4 and TRBJ2-3): ETGVTQSPTHLIKTRGQQVTLRCSSQSGHNTVSWYQQALGQGPQFIFQYYREEENGRGNFPPRFSGLQFPNYSSELNVNALELDDSALYLCASSHPRGQGSDTQYFGPGTRLTVL.

This chain uses TRBV6-6 with TRBJ2-5; a weak D match, TRBD2 (6 bases). The J call is uncertain, as TRBJ2-7 better fits the DNA end. Germline CDR1 reads MNHNY; CDR2 reads SVGAGI (reference sequence). The CDR3 extends over 15 amino acids. CDR3 sequence reads: CASSGRGRFSYEQYF. The CDR3 nucleotides read TGTGCCAGCTCGGGTCGGGGGAGGTTCTCCTACGAGCAGTACTTC.

This chain links TRBV7-9 with TRBJ2-5; 7 bases map to TRBD2. The CDR3 is 15 residues long. V lost 5 bases and J lost 5; bases outside the gene matches: 11. CDR1 is SEHNR, CDR2 FQNEAQ, per germline (reference sequence). The CDR3, as DNA: TGTGCCAGCAGCCCTCTTCCGGGGGAGGGGGAGACCCAGTACTTC. Protein product: CASSPLPGEGETQYF.

V gene TRBV6-6 combines with J gene TRBJ2-3; TRBD2 aligns across 10 bases. Germline values: CDR1 MNHNY, CDR2 SVGAGI (reference sequence). This CDR3 region has 16 residues. After removal of 7 bases from V and 4 bases from J, the junction contained 11 bases not matched to a gene. CDR3 DNA sequence: TGTGCCAGCATTCTCAAGCGGGAGGGCCGCCCAGATACGCAGTATTTT. Translated, it gives CASILKREGRPDTQYF.

This clone appeared a few times. The chain recombines TRBV10-3 with TRBJ2-3; 11 bases map to TRBD2. CDR1 ENHRY and CDR2 SYGVKD come from the germline V gene. The CDR3 loop spans 19 amino acids. V lost 8 bases, J lost 5 bases, and 21 bases stayed unmatched. The CDR3 protein is CAILRVGSGGAGLVDTQYF. The CDR3, as DNA: TGTGCCATCCTTCGAGTGGGTAGCGGGGGGGCCGGATTAGTAGATACGCAGTATTTT.

J is TRBJ1-2 and V is TRBV2; no firm D call. V lost 3 bases, J lost 7 bases, and 6 bases lay in between. This CDR3 spans 11 amino acids. Germline CDR1 SNHLY, CDR2 FYNNEI. The CDR3 coding sequence is TGTGCCAGCAGTGAGCAGTTTGGCTACACCTTC. It specifies CASSEQFGYTF. Looking up the rest from reference TRBV2 and TRBJ1-2 gives the full variable domain: EPEVTQTPSHQVTQMGQEVILRCVPISNHLYFYWYRQILGQKVEFLVSFYNNEISEKSEIFDDQFSVERPDGSNFTLKIRSTKLEDSAMYFCASSEQFGYTFGSGTRLTVV.

The gene calls are TRBV19 and TRBJ1-2, with 9 bases matching TRBD1. The CDR3 has 15 amino acids. Germline V gene lookup returns CDR1 LNHDA and CDR2 SQIVND (reference sequence). V lost 5 bases and J lost 7; bases outside the gene matches: 11. The CDR3: CASSPWGQGESGYTF. CDR3 DNA: TGTGCCAGTAGTCCGTGGGGACAGGGCGAAAGTGGCTACACCTTC.

This sequence joins TRBV4-2 and TRBJ2-1; 8 positions match TRBD2. This CDR3 has 14 residues. Germline V gene sequence: CDR1 LGHNA, CDR2 YNFKEQ. With V trimmed by 4 bases and J by 5 bases, 4 bases remained unmatched. The CDR3 loop is CASSPKLADNEQFF. The CDR3 bases are TGTGCCAGCAGCCCAAAACTAGCGGACAATGAGCAGTTCTTC.

The chain has TRBV7-3 and TRBJ2-1, with 9 bases aligning to TRBD2. The trim removed 5 bases at V and 3 bases at J, leaving 5 bases unmatched. CDR1 SGHTA and CDR2 FQGTGA come from the germline V gene. The CDR3 contains 15 residues. CDR3 sequence: CASSLLAGNYNEQFF. In DNA, the CDR3 is TGTGCCAGCAGCCTCCTAGCGGGAAACTACAATGAGCAGTTCTTC. The full variable domain, its missing parts supplied by reference TRBV7-3 and TRBJ2-1, is GAGVSQTPSNKVTEKGKYVELRCDPISGHTALYWYRQSLGQGPEFLIYFQGTGAADDSGLPNDRFFAVRPEGSVSTLKIQRTERGDSAVYLCASSLLAGNYNEQFFGPGTRLTVL.

The chain is built from TRBV9 and TRBJ1-2; the D gene is possibly TRBD1 (5 bases). CDR1 and CDR2 (germline): SGDLS, YYNGEE. The CDR3 length is 14 residues. The V gene lost 0 bases and the J gene lost 7 bases, with 13 bases spanning the gap. The CDR3 here is CASSVERGVSGYTF. The CDR3 DNA reads as TGTGCCAGCAGCGTAGAGCGGGGGGTCTCTGGCTACACCTTC.